Listed below are T cell receptor beta chains from one sample, sequenced in a study of T cell responses to AZD1222 COVID-19 vaccine. Sequenced by immunoSEQ multiplex PCR; TCRdb stores in-frame clones only, minus some. The sample has about 28,000 clones, around 80% seen once. The specimen comprised peripheral blood, sampled on day 0 of AZD1222 vaccination. These receptors all come from an adult in good health. The CDR3 runs from the conserved cysteine through the conserved F or W. The D gene is left open where the match is weak. The size of a clone is reported for some rows only, either as once, few or many, or as a class for expanded clones.

cdr3_length j_call clone_size d_call v_call cdr3_aa cdr3_nt
13 TRBJ1-5 . . TRBV27 CASSYDSNQPQHF TGTGCCAGCAGTTATGACAGCAATCAGCCCCAGCATTTT
14 TRBJ1-2 . TRBD1 TRBV7-3 CASSSGTAGGGYTF TGTGCCAGCAGCTCCGGGACAGCCGGGGGGGGCTACACCTTC
15 TRBJ1-1 . . TRBV3-1/TRBV3-2 CASSPGGILNTEAFF TGTGCCAGCAGCCCCGGGGGGATTTTAAACACTGAAGCTTTCTTT
13 TRBJ1-1 . . TRBV10-1 CASKSRGSAEAFF TGCGCCAGCAAAAGTCGGGGTAGCGCTGAAGCTTTCTTT
13 TRBJ1-2 . . TRBV20-1 CSASFPENYGYTF TGCAGTGCTAGTTTTCCGGAAAACTATGGCTACACCTTC
14 TRBJ1-1 . . TRBV7-2 CASSHFQGNTEAFF TGTGCCAGCAGCCACTTTCAGGGGAACACTGAAGCTTTCTTT
15 TRBJ2-4 . TRBD1 TRBV7-8 CASSPGTVAKNIQYF TGTGCCAGCAGCCCCGGGACAGTAGCCAAAAACATTCAGTACTTC
15 TRBJ1-2 . TRBD1 TRBV6-5 CASIPGTGGNYGYTF TGTGCCAGCATTCCTGGGACAGGGGGCAACTATGGCTACACCTTC
14 TRBJ1-1 . . TRBV9 CASSVGQGGTEAFF TGTGCCAGCAGCGTGGGCCAGGGTGGGACTGAAGCTTTCTTT
17 TRBJ1-5 . . TRBV2 CASSEDPHGSSNQPQHF TGTGCCAGCAGTGAAGACCCCCACGGGTCTAGCAATCAGCCCCAGCATTTT
12 TRBJ2-1 . . TRBV11-2 CASRLLENEQFF TGTGCCAGCAGACTCCTTGAAAATGAGCAGTTCTTC
16 TRBJ2-5 . . TRBV6-2/TRBV6-3 CASSPYLPPDEETQYF TGTGCCAGCAGTCCGTACCTCCCGCCGGACGAAGAGACCCAGTACTTC
14 TRBJ1-1 . . TRBV6-1 CASSDSGGYTEAFF TGTGCCAGCAGCGACTCGGGGGGATACACTGAAGCTTTCTTT
16 TRBJ2-1 once TRBD2 TRBV11-3 CASSFTSGKANNEQFF TGTGCCAGCAGCTTCACTAGCGGGAAGGCTAACAATGAGCAGTTCTTC
13 TRBJ2-1 . . TRBV23-1 CASSRRNPNEQFF TGCGCCAGCAGTCGACGGAACCCCAATGAGCAGTTCTTC
13 TRBJ2-2 . . TRBV29-1 CSVGGLNTGELFF TGCAGCGTTGGCGGTCTAAACACCGGGGAGCTGTTTTTT
14 TRBJ1-6 few . TRBV6-1 CASSELLVNSPLHF TGTGCCAGCAGTGAATTACTCGTTAATTCACCCCTCCACTTT